This T cell receptor (beta chain) emerged from a study of T cells in Graves' hyperthyroidism and ophthalmopathy. Study at large: At initial diagnosis, before any treatment had begun, peripheral blood was obtained.

This clonotype was seen a few times. Hyperthyroidism had been newly diagnosed in patients aged 18 to 65, and its duration was under 2 months. Uncontrolled infections, other autoimmune diseases, pregnancy or lactation led to exclusion of patients. Amplification yielded TCR beta CDR3 regions, with RNA transcripts as the source. Primed by the HTBI set, a first-round RT-PCR was run on the TCR CDR3. TCRdb analysed the multiplex PCR reads with MiXCR anew, one entry per CDR3 protein. This sample carries 300,000 to 450,000 distinct CDR3 sequences, 15% of them seen once, and the ten largest clones take 32%. Germline V lookup: CDR1 ENHRY, CDR2 SYGVKD. The CDR3 length is 11 residues. The germline V and J ends were trimmed by 10 bases and 15 bases, with 19 bases remaining between them.

V and J are TRBV10-3 and TRBJ2-1; D perhaps matches TRBD2 (5 bases). The clonotype originates from a woman under 40 with Graves' hyperthyroidism. The specimen was blood. CDR3 sequence (DNA): TGTGCCACCAAGAATGGGAGACTCCTGTTCTTC. Its protein is CATKNGRLLFF.